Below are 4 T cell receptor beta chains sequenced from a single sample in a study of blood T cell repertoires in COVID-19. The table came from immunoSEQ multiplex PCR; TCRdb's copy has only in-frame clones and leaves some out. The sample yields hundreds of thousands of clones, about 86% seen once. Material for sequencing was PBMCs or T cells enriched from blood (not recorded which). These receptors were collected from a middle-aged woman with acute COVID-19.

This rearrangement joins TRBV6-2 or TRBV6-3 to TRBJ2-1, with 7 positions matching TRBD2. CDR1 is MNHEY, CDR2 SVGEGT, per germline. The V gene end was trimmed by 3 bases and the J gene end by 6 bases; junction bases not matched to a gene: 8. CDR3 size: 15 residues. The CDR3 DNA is TGTGCCAGCAGTTATCGCCTAGCGGTTAGCAATGAGCAGTTCTTC. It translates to CASSYRLAVSNEQFF.

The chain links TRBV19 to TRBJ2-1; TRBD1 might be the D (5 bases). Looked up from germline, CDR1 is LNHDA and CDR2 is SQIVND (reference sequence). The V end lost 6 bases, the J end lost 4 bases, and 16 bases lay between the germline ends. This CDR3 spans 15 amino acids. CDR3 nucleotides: TGTGCCAGTAGGGACACTCAAAACCCTTACAATGAGCAGTTCTTC. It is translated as CASRDTQNPYNEQFF.

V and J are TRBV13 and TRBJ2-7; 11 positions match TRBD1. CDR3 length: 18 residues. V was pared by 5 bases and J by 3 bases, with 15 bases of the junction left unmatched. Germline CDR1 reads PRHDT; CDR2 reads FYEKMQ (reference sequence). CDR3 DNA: TGTGCCAGCAGCAAGATCCTAATCCGGGACAGGGGGAACTACGAGCAGTACTTC. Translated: CASSKILIRDRGNYEQYF. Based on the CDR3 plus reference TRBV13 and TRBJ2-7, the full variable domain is AAGVIQSPRHLIKEKRETATLKCYPIPRHDTVYWYQQGPGQDPQFLISFYEKMQSDKGSIPDRFSAQQFSDYHSELNMSSLELGDSALYFCASSKILIRDRGNYEQYFGPGTRLTVT.

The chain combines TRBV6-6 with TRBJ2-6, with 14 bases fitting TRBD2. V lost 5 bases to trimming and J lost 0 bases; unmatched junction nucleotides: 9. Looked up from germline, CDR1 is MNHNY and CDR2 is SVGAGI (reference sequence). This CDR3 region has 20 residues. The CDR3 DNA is TGTGCCAGCAGTCGAGGGACTAGCGGGAGTTTTTCCTCTGGGGCCAACGTCCTGACTTTC. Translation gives CASSRGTSGSFSSGANVLTF.